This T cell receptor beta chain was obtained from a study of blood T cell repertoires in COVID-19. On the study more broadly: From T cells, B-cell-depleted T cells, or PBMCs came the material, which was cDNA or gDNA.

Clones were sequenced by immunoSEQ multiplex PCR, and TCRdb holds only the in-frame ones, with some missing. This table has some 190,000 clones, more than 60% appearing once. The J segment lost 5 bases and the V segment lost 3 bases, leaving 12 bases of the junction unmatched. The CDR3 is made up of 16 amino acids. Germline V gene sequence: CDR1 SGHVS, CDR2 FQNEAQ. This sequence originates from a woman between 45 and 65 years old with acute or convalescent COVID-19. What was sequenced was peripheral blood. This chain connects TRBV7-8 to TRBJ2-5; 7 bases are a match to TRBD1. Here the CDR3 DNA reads TGTGCCAGCAGCTTTGGGAACAGGGGCCTCAAGGAGACCCAGTACTTC. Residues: CASSFGNRGLKETQYF.